This TCR beta chain was captured by sequencing in a study of blood T cell repertoires in COVID-19 (dated by TCRdb to between 2020 and 2021). Regarding the study in general: Samples from collaborators originated in the United States, Italy and Spain and spanned both the acute and convalescent phases of COVID-19. The material from the prospective study consisted of cDNA or gDNA derived from T cells, B-cell-depleted T cells, or PBMCs. Subjects who had been exposed to COVID-19, were actively infected with it, or had recovered from it provided the deeply sampled blood TCRbeta repertoires that made up the dataset. A freely available public database, intended as a resource for researchers studying the immune response to SARS-CoV-2, is where the repertoires were released. Samples came from the ongoing ImmuneRACE study (first 160 participants) plus 1,254 subjects from 6 global collaborators. Nearly every sample came with metadata listing a de-identified subject ID, COVID-19 status, age in years and sex. Where HLA class I and class II types were available, the types were taken from metadata supplied by the sample provider, not from assay-based typing.

The CDR3 numbers 14 residues from cysteine through phenylalanine. CDR3 DNA only is kept here, 42 bases in frame from base 1. The germline V gene (reference sequence) yields SEHNR for CDR1 and FQNEAQ for CDR2. Trimming costs V 0 bases and J 7 bases, and their ends lie 12 bases apart. Comment on this clone: What antigen it recognizes has not been identified. One base away there is no much larger clone; base qualities are not given.

One collaborating source in Seattle enrolled patients during active infection and followed them longitudinally through the course of disease. Collaborating institutions collected whole blood in K2EDTA tubes following their own protocols. For TCRbeta analysis, collaborator samples were shipped as frozen whole blood, as isolated PBMCs, or as DNA extracted from either sample type. Beyond this particular receptor, the publication reports: The amount of clinical and demographic metadata varied by source and participant and was provided uncurated.

TCRbeta CDR3 regions were amplified from genomic DNA by means of the immunoSEQ Assay, a bias-controlled multiplex PCR. The published analysis was carried out like this. The number of nucleated cells in each sample was estimated by amplification of reference gene primers within the assay. To quantify the absolute abundance of each unique TCRbeta CDR3 rearrangement, sequence reads were collapsed and filtered. For each sample, productive Simpson clonality was calculated by taking the square root of Simpson's diversity index across productive rearrangements. In TCRdb, the immuneACCESS table is reduced to in-frame sequences with V and J assigned. These tables do not hold every clone; where another copy was compared, an unresolved V gene accounts for under half, and the others remain unexplained. For V, J and clone size, that table is used; D and trimming come from the DNA. The sample includes about 180,000 clones, with more than 75% observed a single time. Of the sample, over 15% falls within the top ten clones.

This TCR was recovered from a person between 70 and 80 years old with COVID-19, enrolled during active disease. Sequenced material: peripheral blood. The V gene is TRBV7-9 and the J gene is TRBJ1-1; a weak D assignment points to TRBD1 (6 bases agree). The CDR3 region: CASSLATGLDEAFF. The DNA sequence is given as TGTGCCAGCAGCTTAGCTACAGGGCTTGATGAAGCTTTCTTT.